These 14 T cell receptor beta chains came from one sample sequenced in a study of shared clonotypes between healthy human individuals. Sequencing used immunoSEQ multiplex PCR; TCRdb keeps in-frame clones, though not all of them. The sample lists about 320,000 clones, over 75% occurring once. The sequencing sample was made of memory CD8+ T cells sorted from blood. Subset indicated: CD45RO+ cells pooled with CCR7-negative TemRA cells. The receptor set was obtained from a man between 18 and 35 years old in good health.

V is TRBV4-1 and J is TRBJ2-1, with a weak D call TRBD1 (5 bases). V gave up 3 bases and J gave up 0 bases, with 12 bases separating them. Germline V gene lookup returns CDR1 MGHRA and CDR2 YSYEKL. This CDR3 has 16 residues. The CDR3 region is CASSHADSPSYNEQFF. The CDR3 DNA sequence: TGCGCCAGCAGCCATGCCGACAGTCCCTCCTACAATGAGCAGTTCTTC.

This sequence joins TRBV7-9 and TRBJ2-3; D ambiguous. Germline loops: CDR1 SEHNR, CDR2 FQNEAQ (reference sequence). CDR3 length: 14 amino acids. Trimming shortened V by 1 base and J by 4 bases, and 9 bases separated the two germline ends. CDR3 in amino acids: CASSLGPPPDTQYF. The CDR3, as DNA: TGTGCCAGCAGCTTAGGTCCGCCTCCAGATACGCAGTATTTT.

The CDR3 DNA is TGTGCCAGCAGCCCAGGGACAGGGGAAGTTGCCGGGGAGCTGTTTTTT. Translating it yields CASSPGTGEVAGELFF. The chain couples TRBV7-4 to TRBJ2-2; TRBD1 aligns across 10 bases. Looked up from germline, CDR1 is SGHVT and CDR2 is SQSDAQ. The trim removed 5 bases at V and 6 bases at J, leaving 9 bases unmatched. The CDR3 is 16 residues long.

This chain links TRBV10-3 with TRBJ2-1; 10 bases fit TRBD2. V trimming: 6 bases; J trimming: 3 bases; junction bases outside the gene matches: 8. The CDR3 contains 16 residues. Germline values: CDR1 ENHRY, CDR2 SYGVKD. CDR3 DNA sequence: TGTGCCATCAGGGACCTAGCGGGAGCCGGCTACAATGAGCAGTTCTTC. Encoded protein: CAIRDLAGAGYNEQFF.

The gene calls are TRBV28 and TRBJ2-6, with TRBD2 matching 8 bases. Germline V gene lookup returns CDR1 MDHEN and CDR2 SYDVKM. This CDR3 spans 17 amino acids. Unmatched junction bases numbered 4, after V lost 3 bases and J lost 0 bases. CDR3 amino acids: CASSFSGLASGANVLTF. The CDR3 DNA reads as TGTGCCAGCAGTTTTTCTGGACTAGCCTCTGGGGCCAACGTCCTGACTTTC.

The J gene is TRBJ2-5, the V gene TRBV7-9; perhaps TRBD1 as D (5 bases). Trimming removed 2 bases at V and 4 bases at J, with 5 bases between. CDR3 length: 12 amino acids. From germline, CDR1 is SEHNR and CDR2 FQNEAQ (reference sequence). The CDR3 nucleotides are TGTGCCAGCAGCTTAAGGGGAGAGACCCAGTACTTC. This translates into CASSLRGETQYF.

The V and J genes are TRBV6-5 and TRBJ1-3; no definite D call. The germline V gene has CDR1 MNHEY and CDR2 SVGAGI. The V gene lost 2 bases and the J gene lost 1 base, with 3 bases spanning the gap. This CDR3 is built from 13 residues. The CDR3 loop is CASSYGSGNTIYF. The CDR3 DNA is TGTGCCAGCAGTTACGGTTCTGGAAACACCATATATTTT.

The chain is built from TRBV28 and TRBJ2-7; TRBD2 matches 8 bases. V trimming: 3 bases; J trimming: 5 bases; junction bases outside the gene matches: 6. The CDR3 extends over 14 amino acids. Germline CDR1 and CDR2: MDHEN and SYDVKM. The CDR3 DNA is TGTGCCAGCAGTTTTGGAAGCGGGGGCCACGAGCAGTACTTC. As protein: CASSFGSGGHEQYF.

The J gene is TRBJ1-6, the V gene TRBV10-3; TRBD1 might be the D (6 bases). The germline V gene has CDR1 ENHRY and CDR2 SYGVKD. V lost 7 bases and J lost 5, with 18 bases in between. This CDR3 has 16 amino acids. CDR3 in DNA: TGTGCCATCACCTCGGACAGCGATATTGATAATTCACCCCTCCACTTT. Translating it yields CAITSDSDIDNSPLHF.

This chain joins TRBV11-2 and TRBJ2-7; no definite D call. Germline V gene data show CDR1 as SGHAT and CDR2 as FQNNGV. The CDR3 loop spans 13 amino acids. The V gene lost 4 bases and the J gene lost 3 bases, with 10 bases spanning the gap. CDR3 amino acids: CASSWTNDYEQYF. For the CDR3, the DNA is TGTGCCAGCAGCTGGACGAATGACTACGAGCAGTACTTC.

This clone was seen a handful of times. The chain joins TRBV28 to TRBJ1-1, with D perhaps matching TRBD1 (5 bases). Trimming removed 4 bases at V and 5 bases at J, with 11 bases between. Germline assignment: CDR1 MDHEN and CDR2 SYDVKM. The CDR3 length is 13 residues. The CDR3 sequence: CASSSGRETEAFF. CDR3 coding DNA: TGTGCCAGCAGTTCGGGCAGGGAGACTGAAGCTTTCTTT.

This chain joins TRBV29-1 and TRBJ2-7; 7 nucleotides agree with TRBD2. This CDR3 is built from 14 residues. Unmatched junction bases numbered 11, after V lost 3 bases and J lost 6 bases. The germline gives CDR1 SQVTM, CDR2 ANQGSEA. This CDR3 is CSVDPSGGGREQYF. Here the CDR3 DNA reads TGCAGCGTTGATCCCTCGGGGGGAGGGCGCGAGCAGTACTTC.

The sample holds a few counts of this clone. V usage is TRBV5-4 and J usage is TRBJ2-1; D is uncertain. V gave up 4 bases and J gave up 3 bases, with 5 bases separating them. The CDR3 spans 12 residues. Per germline, CDR1 SGHNT and CDR2 YYREEE (reference sequence). CDR3 DNA: TGTGCCAGCAGCCACTACTACAATGAGCAGTTCTTC. The encoded protein is CASSHYYNEQFF. The whole variable domain, remainder taken from reference TRBV5-4 and TRBJ2-1, is ETGVTQSPTHLIKTRGQQVTLRCSSQSGHNTVSWYQQALGQGPQFIFQYYREEENGRGNFPPRFSGLQFPNYSSELNVNALELDDSALYLCASSHYYNEQFFGPGTRLTVL.

As concerns this clone: The junction departs from the called germline gene at one end, perhaps through a read error. This rearrangement joins TRBV11-2 to TRBJ2-7, with D unresolved. Looked up from germline, CDR1 is SGHAT and CDR2 is FQNNGV. This CDR3 contains 11 residues. CDR3 protein: CASSLGPNTRF. The CDR3 DNA sequence: TGTGCCAGCAGCTTAGGGCCCAATACTCGCTTC. Drawing the rest from reference TRBV11-2 and TRBJ2-7, the complete variable domain is EAGVAQSPRYKIIEKRQSVAFWCNPISGHATLYWYQQILGQGPKLLIQFQNNGVVDDSQLPKDRFSAERLKGVDSTLKIQPAKLEDSAVYLCASSLGPNTRFGPGTRLTVT.